The next 18 T cell receptor beta chains were all read from a single sample in a study of post-analysis software for immune sequencing data (dated by TCRdb to the mid-2010s). The method behind the library was PCR. TCRdb records Illumina HiSeq 2500 as the sequencer. Unique molecular identifiers were incorporated into TCR beta cDNA libraries to reduce PCR and sequencing biases. The public sequencing data were trimmed at Q25 with fastp and processed into clonotypes with MiXCR by TCRdb, which kept only in-frame beta chains. Identical CDR3 protein sequences are pooled into one entry, listed with their most common genes and DNA. The sample yields around 710,000 distinct CDR3 sequences; roughly 46% were counted once. The top ten hold 4.9% of the sample. These receptors lack a known antigen. General conclusions and limits of the study: Patients showed significantly higher frequencies than controls for a few TRBV segments, among them TRBV5-6, TRBV5-1 and TRBV20-1.

What was sequenced was blood. These receptors were obtained from a girl aged 5 to 17 with multiple sclerosis.

V usage is TRBV6-5 and J usage is TRBJ1-1, with D maybe TRBD1 (5 bases). CDR3 length: 14 residues. V lost 2 bases, J lost 5 bases, and 12 bases lay in between. From germline, CDR1 is MNHEY and CDR2 SVGAGI. The CDR3 coding sequence is TGTGCCAGCAGTTACAACGGGGACCAGACTGAAGCTTTCTTT. Translated, it gives CASSYNGDQTEAFF.

The chain is built from TRBV6-5 and TRBJ2-1; D is unclear. V was shortened by 5 bases and J by 3 bases, with 14 bases between the two germline ends. The germline gives CDR1 MNHEY, CDR2 SVGAGI. This CDR3 is built from 15 residues. The CDR3 is CASSPKDRFYNEQFF. The CDR3 DNA is TGTGCCAGCAGTCCCAAGGACCGTTTCTACAATGAGCAGTTCTTC.

For the CDR3, the DNA is TGTGCCAGCAGTTTAGAGCGGGAGCTCGAGCAGTACTTC. Encoded protein: CASSLERELEQYF. This sequence joins TRBV12-3 or TRBV12-4 and TRBJ2-7; 8 bases are shared with TRBD2. After removal of 1 base from V and 6 bases from J, the junction contained 2 bases not matched to a gene. CDR3 size: 13 residues.

This clonotype was recorded a few times. The CDR3 DNA follows: TGCAGTGCTAGCCCGGGGTGGCTGTCTAATGAGCAGTTCTTC. Its protein product is CSASPGWLSNEQFF. The rearrangement joins TRBV20-1 to TRBJ2-1; D is perhaps TRBD2 (5 bases). The ends were cut back, 3 bases at V and 7 bases at J, with 16 bases in the middle. The length of the CDR3 is 14 residues. The germline CDR1 and CDR2 sequences are DFQATT and SNEGSKA (reference sequence).

Details on this clonotype: A junction end diverges from the germline sequence, so it may reflect a read error. V and J are TRBV5-5 and TRBJ1-2, with 8 bases lining up with TRBD1. The CDR3 runs to 14 residues. Germline CDR1 and CDR2: SGHKS and YYEKEE (reference sequence). CDR3 sequence: CASSRTGTNHGYTF. The CDR3 DNA sequence: TGTGCCAGCAGCCGGACAGGGACTAACCATGGCTACACCTTC.

The chain carries TRBV14 and TRBJ2-1; D is possibly TRBD1 (5 bases). The CDR3 loop spans 13 amino acids. V was shortened by 8 bases and J by 11 bases, with 19 bases between the two germline ends. The germline V gene has CDR1 SGHDN and CDR2 FVKESK. CDR3 amino acids: CASAPIPRGKQFF. The CDR3 DNA follows: TGTGCCAGCGCTCCGATCCCTAGGGGCAAGCAGTTCTTC.

This clonotype has just a few counts. The chain uses TRBV10-3 and TRBJ1-2, with D possibly TRBD1 on 5 matching bases. The CDR3 consists of 14 residues. Looked up from germline, CDR1 is ENHRY and CDR2 is SYGVKD. Trimming took 0 bases from V and 6 from J, leaving 11 bases between them. In DNA, the CDR3 is TGTGCCATCAGTGAGTCGGGGTCAGGGAATGGCTACACCTTC. Amino acid sequence: CAISESGSGNGYTF.

This clonotype was detected only a few times. The chain links TRBV30 to TRBJ2-3; D is undetermined. Germline-derived CDR1 and CDR2 are GTSNPN and SVGIG (reference sequence). Trimming shortened V by 1 base and J by 6 bases, and 20 bases separated the two germline ends. CDR3 size: 16 residues. CDR3 DNA sequence: TGTGCCTGGAGTGGCTATCCCACTTCCCCGAGGGATACGCAGTATTTT. This sequence encodes CAWSGYPTSPRDTQYF.

This clonotype came up once. This chain joins TRBV29-1 and TRBJ1-4, with D perhaps matching TRBD1 (6 bases). The CDR3 runs 12 residues. V lost 5 bases to trimming and J lost 8 bases, with 12 bases between them. Germline loops: CDR1 SQVTM, CDR2 ANQGSEA. The CDR3 bases are TGCAGCGTTCTGGGGGCGGGGGAAAAACTGTTTTTT. Its protein is CSVLGAGEKLFF. The full variable domain, in which reference TRBV29-1 and TRBJ1-4 provide the parts outside the CDR3, is SAVISQKPSRDICQRGTSLTIQCQVDSQVTMMFWYRQQPGQSLTLIATANQGSEATYESGFVIDKFPISRPNLTFSTLTVSNMSPEDSSIYLCSVLGAGEKLFFGSGTQLSVL.

The chain is built from TRBV12-3 or TRBV12-4 and TRBJ1-1, with unresolved D. This CDR3 has 20 residues. The V end lost 3 bases, the J end lost 0 bases, and 26 bases lay between the germline ends. CDR3 DNA sequence: TGTGCCAGCAGTTTCTTAGTTCCGGCGGGCCCTTACGCCATGAACACTGAAGCTTTCTTT. As protein: CASSFLVPAGPYAMNTEAFF.

This clonotype was counted a single time. The chain employs TRBV20-1 and TRBJ2-1; TRBD1 or TRBD2 may be the D gene (7 bases each). Germline assignment: CDR1 DFQATT and CDR2 SNEGSKA (reference sequence). V shed 4 bases and J shed 10 bases, with 17 bases lying between them. The CDR3 totals 13 residues. DNA for the CDR3: TGCAGTGCTAAGGGGGCGGGGGCAGGAGAGCAGTTCTTC. This sequence encodes CSAKGAGAGEQFF.

This sequence joins TRBV14 and TRBJ1-2; 10 positions agree with TRBD1. The CDR3 consists of 16 residues. V lost 4 bases and J lost 5; bases outside the gene matches: 10. Germline CDR1 reads SGHDN; CDR2 reads FVKESK. The CDR3 spells CASSLLDRGTQYGYTF. CDR3 coding DNA: TGTGCCAGCAGCCTCCTGGACAGGGGGACCCAATATGGCTACACCTTC.

The chain employs TRBV28 and TRBJ2-7, with D perhaps being TRBD1 or TRBD2 (5 bases each). CDR3 length equals 14 residues. From germline, CDR1 is MDHEN and CDR2 SYDVKM. Trimming took off 5 bases at V and 0 bases at J, with 11 bases between the two ends. CDR3 loop: CASSAGTLSYEQYF. The CDR3, as DNA: TGTGCCAGCAGTGCCGGGACCCTCTCCTACGAGCAGTACTTC.

This clonotype came up a few times. The gene calls are TRBV6-2 or TRBV6-3 and TRBJ2-7, with TRBD1 identical over 7 bases. The germline V gene has CDR1 MNHEY and CDR2 SVGEGT. The CDR3 loop spans 15 amino acids. After removal of 2 bases from V and 1 base from J, the junction contained 5 bases not matched to a gene. In DNA form, the CDR3 reads TGTGCCAGCAGTTACATGGGACAGATATCCTACGAGCAGTACTTC. Its protein product is CASSYMGQISYEQYF.

The chain links TRBV24-1 to TRBJ1-1; perhaps TRBD1 as D (6 bases). The CDR3 runs 15 residues. Trimming took 3 bases from V and 1 from J, leaving 11 bases between them. Germline V gene lookup returns CDR1 KGHDR and CDR2 SFDVKD. The CDR3 nucleotides are TGTGCCACCAGTGATGGGGGAGGGGGGAACACTGAAGCTTTCTTT. It yields the protein CATSDGGGGNTEAFF.

This chain connects TRBV4-2 to TRBJ2-5, with 13 bases fitting TRBD2. Germline CDR1 and CDR2: LGHNA and YNFKEQ. V lost 4 bases to trimming and J lost 3 bases; unmatched junction nucleotides: 2. The CDR3 consists of 15 residues. CDR3 sequence (DNA): TGTGCCAGCAGCCGGACTAGCGGGGGAGAAGAGACCCAGTACTTC. Amino acids: CASSRTSGGEETQYF.

CDR3 DNA sequence: TGCAGTGCTCAGGGGCGTCAGCCCCAGCATTTT. Translation gives CSAQGRQPQHF. The gene calls are TRBV20-1 and TRBJ1-5; D is possibly TRBD1 (6 bases). The CDR3 runs 11 residues. Germline CDR1 DFQATT, CDR2 SNEGSKA (reference sequence). Trimming shortened V by 5 bases and J by 6 bases, and 8 bases separated the two germline ends.

This clonotype was seen more than once but under ten times. This chain connects TRBV29-1 to TRBJ1-2, with a tentative D call TRBD1 (5 bases). Trimming left V 5 bases short and J 9 bases short, with 16 bases between. The germline V gene has CDR1 SQVTM and CDR2 ANQGSEA. The CDR3 contains 12 residues. CDR3 region: CSVRVSPGSYTF. CDR3 nucleotide sequence: TGCAGCGTTCGTGTGTCACCAGGGAGCTACACCTTC.